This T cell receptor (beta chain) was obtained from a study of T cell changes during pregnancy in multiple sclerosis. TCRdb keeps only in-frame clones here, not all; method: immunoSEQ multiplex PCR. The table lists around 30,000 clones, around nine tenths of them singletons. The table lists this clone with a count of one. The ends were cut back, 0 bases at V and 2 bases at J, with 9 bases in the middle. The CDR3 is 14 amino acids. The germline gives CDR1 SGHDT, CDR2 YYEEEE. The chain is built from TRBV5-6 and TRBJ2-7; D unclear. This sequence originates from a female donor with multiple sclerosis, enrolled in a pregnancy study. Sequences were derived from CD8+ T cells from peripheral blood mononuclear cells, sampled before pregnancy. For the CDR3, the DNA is TGTGCCAGCAGCTTGGGTCCGGTTACCTACGAGCAGTACTTC. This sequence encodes CASSLGPVTYEQYF.